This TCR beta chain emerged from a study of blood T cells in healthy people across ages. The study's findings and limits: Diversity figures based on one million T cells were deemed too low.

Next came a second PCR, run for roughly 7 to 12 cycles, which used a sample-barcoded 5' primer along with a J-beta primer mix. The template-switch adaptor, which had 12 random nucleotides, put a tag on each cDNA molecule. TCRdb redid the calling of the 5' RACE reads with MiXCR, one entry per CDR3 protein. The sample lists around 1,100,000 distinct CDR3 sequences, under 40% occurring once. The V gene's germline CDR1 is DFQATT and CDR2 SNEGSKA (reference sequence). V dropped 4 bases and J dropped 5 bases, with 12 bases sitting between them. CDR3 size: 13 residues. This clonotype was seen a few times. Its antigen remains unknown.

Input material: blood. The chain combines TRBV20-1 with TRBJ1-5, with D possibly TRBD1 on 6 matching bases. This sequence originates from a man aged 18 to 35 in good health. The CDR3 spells CSATRQVDQPQHF. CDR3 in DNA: TGCAGTGCTACCCGACAGGTAGATCAGCCCCAGCATTTT.